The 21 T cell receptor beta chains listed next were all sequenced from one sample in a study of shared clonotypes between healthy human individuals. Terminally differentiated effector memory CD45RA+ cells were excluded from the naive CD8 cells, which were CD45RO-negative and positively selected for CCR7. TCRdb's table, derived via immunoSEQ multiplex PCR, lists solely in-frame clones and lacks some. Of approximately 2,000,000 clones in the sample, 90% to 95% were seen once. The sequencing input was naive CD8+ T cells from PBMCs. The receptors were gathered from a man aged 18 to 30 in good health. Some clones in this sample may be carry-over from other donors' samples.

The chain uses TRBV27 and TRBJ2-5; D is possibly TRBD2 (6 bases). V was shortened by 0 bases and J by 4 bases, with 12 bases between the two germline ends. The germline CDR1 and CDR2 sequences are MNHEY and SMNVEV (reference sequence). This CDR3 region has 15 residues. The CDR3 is CASSLSTSLGETQYF. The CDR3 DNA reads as TGTGCCAGCAGTTTATCGACTAGTTTAGGAGAGACCCAGTACTTC.

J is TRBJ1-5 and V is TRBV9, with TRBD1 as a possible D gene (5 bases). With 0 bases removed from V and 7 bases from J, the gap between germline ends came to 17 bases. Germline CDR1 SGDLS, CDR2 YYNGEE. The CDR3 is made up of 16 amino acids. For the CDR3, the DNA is TGTGCCAGCAGCGTAGATGGGTCAGGGTTGGAGCAGCCCCAGCATTTT. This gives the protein CASSVDGSGLEQPQHF.

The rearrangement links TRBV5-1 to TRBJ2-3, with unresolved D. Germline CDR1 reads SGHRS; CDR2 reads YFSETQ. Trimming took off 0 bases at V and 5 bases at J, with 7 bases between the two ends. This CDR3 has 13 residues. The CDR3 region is CASSLAVRDTQYF. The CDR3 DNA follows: TGCGCCAGCAGCTTGGCCGTCAGAGATACGCAGTATTTT.

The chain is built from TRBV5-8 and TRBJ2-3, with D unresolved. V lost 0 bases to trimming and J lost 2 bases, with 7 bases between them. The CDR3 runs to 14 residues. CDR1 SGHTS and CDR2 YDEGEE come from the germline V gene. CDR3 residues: CASSLGAFTDTQYF. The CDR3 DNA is TGTGCCAGCAGCTTGGGCGCGTTCACAGATACGCAGTATTTT.

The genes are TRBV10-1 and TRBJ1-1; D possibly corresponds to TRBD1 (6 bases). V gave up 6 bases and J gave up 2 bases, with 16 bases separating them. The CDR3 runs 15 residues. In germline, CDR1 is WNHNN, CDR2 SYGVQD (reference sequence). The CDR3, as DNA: TGCGCCAGCAGCCCCGCGGGGGGGCCAAACACTGAAGCTTTCTTT. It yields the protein CASSPAGGPNTEAFF.

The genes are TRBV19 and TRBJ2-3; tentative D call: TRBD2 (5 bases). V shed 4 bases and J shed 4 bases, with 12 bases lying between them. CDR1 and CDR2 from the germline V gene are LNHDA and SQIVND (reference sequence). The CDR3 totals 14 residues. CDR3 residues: CASSTRGSADTQYF. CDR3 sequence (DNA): TGTGCCAGTAGTACCCGGGGTTCCGCAGATACGCAGTATTTT.

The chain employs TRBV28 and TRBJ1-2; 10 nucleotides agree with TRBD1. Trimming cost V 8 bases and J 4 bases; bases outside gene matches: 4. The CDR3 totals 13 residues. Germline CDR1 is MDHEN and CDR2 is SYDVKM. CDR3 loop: CASATGGLYGYTF. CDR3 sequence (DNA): TGTGCCAGCGCGACAGGGGGCCTCTATGGCTACACCTTC.

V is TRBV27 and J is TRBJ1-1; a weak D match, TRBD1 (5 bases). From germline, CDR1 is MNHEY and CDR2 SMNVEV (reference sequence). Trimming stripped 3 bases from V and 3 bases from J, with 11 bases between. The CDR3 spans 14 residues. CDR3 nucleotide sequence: TGTGCCAGCAGTTTGCAGGGTACGTACACTGAAGCTTTCTTT. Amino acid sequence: CASSLQGTYTEAFF.

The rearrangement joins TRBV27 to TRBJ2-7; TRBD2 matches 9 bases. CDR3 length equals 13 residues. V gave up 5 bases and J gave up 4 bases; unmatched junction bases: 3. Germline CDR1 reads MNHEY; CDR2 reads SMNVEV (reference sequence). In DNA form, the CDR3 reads TGTGCCAGCAGTAATAGCGGGAGTTACGAGCAGTACTTC. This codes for CASSNSGSYEQYF.

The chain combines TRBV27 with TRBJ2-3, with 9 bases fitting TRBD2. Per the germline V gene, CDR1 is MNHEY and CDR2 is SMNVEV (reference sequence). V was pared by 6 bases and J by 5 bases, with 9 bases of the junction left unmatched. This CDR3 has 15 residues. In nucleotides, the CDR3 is TGTGCCAGCAGGCTCGTAGCGGGAGTTATAGATACGCAGTATTTT. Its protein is CASRLVAGVIDTQYF.

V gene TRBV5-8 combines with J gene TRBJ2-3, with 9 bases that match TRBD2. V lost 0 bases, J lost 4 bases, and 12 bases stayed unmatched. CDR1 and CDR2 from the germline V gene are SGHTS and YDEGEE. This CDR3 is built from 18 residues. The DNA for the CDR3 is TGTGCCAGCAGCTTGGCTCTCTGGGCTAGCGGGATGGCAGATACGCAGTATTTT. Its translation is CASSLALWASGMADTQYF.

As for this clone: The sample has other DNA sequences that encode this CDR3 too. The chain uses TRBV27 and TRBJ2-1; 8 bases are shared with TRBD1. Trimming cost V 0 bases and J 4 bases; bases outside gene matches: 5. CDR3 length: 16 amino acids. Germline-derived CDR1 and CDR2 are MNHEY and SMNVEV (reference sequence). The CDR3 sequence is CASSLSPGQVYNEQFF. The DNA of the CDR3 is TGTGCCAGCAGTTTATCTCCGGGACAGGTTTACAATGAGCAGTTCTTC.

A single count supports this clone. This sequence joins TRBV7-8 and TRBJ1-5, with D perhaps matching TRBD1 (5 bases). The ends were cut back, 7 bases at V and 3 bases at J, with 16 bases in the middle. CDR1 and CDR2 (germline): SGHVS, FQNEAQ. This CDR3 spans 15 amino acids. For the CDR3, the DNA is TGTGCCAGCACACCAGGGCTCCCGTTCAATCAGCCCCAGCATTTT. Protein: CASTPGLPFNQPQHF.

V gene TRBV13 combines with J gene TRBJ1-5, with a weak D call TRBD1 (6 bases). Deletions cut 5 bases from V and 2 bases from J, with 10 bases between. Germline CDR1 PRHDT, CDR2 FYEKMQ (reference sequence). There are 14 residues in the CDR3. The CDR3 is CASSQGRGNQPQHF. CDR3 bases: TGTGCCAGCAGCCAGGGGAGGGGCAATCAGCCCCAGCATTTT. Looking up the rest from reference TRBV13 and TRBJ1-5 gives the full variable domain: AAGVIQSPRHLIKEKRETATLKCYPIPRHDTVYWYQQGPGQDPQFLISFYEKMQSDKGSIPDRFSAQQFSDYHSELNMSSLELGDSALYFCASSQGRGNQPQHFGDGTRLSIL.

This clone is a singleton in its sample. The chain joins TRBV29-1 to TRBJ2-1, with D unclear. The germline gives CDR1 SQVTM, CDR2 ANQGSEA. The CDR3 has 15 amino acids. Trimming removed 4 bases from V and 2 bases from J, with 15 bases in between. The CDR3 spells CSVVGKTRTYNEQFF. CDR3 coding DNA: TGCAGCGTTGTAGGGAAAACCCGGACCTACAATGAGCAGTTCTTC.

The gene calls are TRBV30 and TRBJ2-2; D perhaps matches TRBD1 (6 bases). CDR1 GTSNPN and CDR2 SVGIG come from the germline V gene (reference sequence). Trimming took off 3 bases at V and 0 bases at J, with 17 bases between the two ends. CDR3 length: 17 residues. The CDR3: CAWREDGTTPNTGELFF. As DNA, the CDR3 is TGTGCCTGGAGAGAGGACGGGACAACACCGAACACCGGGGAGCTGTTTTTT.

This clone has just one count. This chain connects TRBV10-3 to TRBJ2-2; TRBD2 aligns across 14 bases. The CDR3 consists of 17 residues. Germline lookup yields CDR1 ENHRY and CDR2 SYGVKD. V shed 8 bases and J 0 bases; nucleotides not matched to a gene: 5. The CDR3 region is CAIGLAGGQPNTGELFF. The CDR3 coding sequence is TGTGCCATCGGACTAGCGGGAGGCCAACCGAACACCGGGGAGCTGTTTTTT.

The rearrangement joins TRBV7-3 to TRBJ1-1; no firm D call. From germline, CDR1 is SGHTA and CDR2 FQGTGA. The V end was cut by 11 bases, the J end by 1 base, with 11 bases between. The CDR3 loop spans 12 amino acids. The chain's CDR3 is CAPVPRNTEAFF. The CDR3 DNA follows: TGTGCCCCCGTCCCCAGGAACACTGAAGCTTTCTTT. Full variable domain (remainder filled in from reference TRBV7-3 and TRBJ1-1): GAGVSQTPSNKVTEKGKYVELRCDPISGHTALYWYRQSLGQGPEFLIYFQGTGAADDSGLPNDRFFAVRPEGSVSTLKIQRTERGDSAVYLCAPVPRNTEAFFGQGTRLTVV.

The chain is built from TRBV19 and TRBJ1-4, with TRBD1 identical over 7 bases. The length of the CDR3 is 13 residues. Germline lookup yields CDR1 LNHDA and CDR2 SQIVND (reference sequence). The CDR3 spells CAAKQGTDEKLFF. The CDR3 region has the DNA TGTGCAGCCAAACAGGGGACGGATGAAAAACTGTTTTTT.

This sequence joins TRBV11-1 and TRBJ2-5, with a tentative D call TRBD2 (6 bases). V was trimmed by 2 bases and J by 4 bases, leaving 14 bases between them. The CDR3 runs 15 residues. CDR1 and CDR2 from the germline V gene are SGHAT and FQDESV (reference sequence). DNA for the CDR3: TGTGCCAGCAGCTTAAGTCGGGAGTGGGGAGAGACCCAGTACTTC. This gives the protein CASSLSREWGETQYF.

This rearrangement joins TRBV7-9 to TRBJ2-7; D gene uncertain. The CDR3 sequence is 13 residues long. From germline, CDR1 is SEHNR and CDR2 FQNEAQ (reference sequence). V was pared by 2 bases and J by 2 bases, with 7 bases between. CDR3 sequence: CASSLTPAYEQYF. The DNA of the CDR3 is TGTGCCAGCAGCTTAACGCCAGCCTACGAGCAGTACTTC. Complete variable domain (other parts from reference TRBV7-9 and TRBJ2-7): DTGVSQNPRHKITKRGQNVTFRCDPISEHNRLYWYRQTLGQGPEFLTYFQNEAQLEKSRLLSDRFSAERPKGSFSTLEIQRTEQGDSAMYLCASSLTPAYEQYFGPGTRLTVT.